This T cell receptor beta chain originates from a study of OX40 agonist ivuxolimab in advanced cancers. Turning to the study itself: Cohort: 65% to 90% men, mean age approximately 64, aged about 20 to 85.

Measured with immunoSEQ multiplex PCR; TCRdb has only the in-frame clones, and not every one. The table has over 25,000 clones, 85% seen once. V lost 2 bases, J lost 3 bases, and 11 bases lay in between. The V gene's germline CDR1 is SNHLY and CDR2 FYNNEI. The CDR3 runs 14 residues. The sequencing used CD4+ or CD8+ T cells sorted from blood, collected in a trial of the OX40 agonist ivuxolimab. This receptor was taken from an adult with an advanced solid tumor such as melanoma, head and neck, liver or kidney cancer. V usage is TRBV2 and J usage is TRBJ2-7, with a weak D call TRBD1 (6 bases). CDR3 residues: CASSEIGRGYEQYF. The CDR3 DNA reads as TGTGCCAGCAGTGAAATTGGCAGGGGCTACGAGCAGTACTTC.